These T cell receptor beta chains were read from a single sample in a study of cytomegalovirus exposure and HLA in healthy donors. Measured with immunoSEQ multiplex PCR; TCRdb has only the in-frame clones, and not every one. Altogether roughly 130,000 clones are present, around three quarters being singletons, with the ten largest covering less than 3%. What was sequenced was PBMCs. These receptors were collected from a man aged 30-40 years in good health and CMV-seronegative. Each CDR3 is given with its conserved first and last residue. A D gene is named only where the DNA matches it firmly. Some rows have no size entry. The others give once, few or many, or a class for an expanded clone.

TGTGCCAGTAGTATACGACAAACCGAAGAGCAGTTCTTC CASSIRQTEEQFF TRBV19 . . 13 TRBJ2-1
TGCGCCAGCAGCCCCGGAGGGGATCGCCTATGGGGCTACACCTTC CASSPGGDRLWGYTF TRBV10-1 . . 15 TRBJ1-2
TGTGCCAGCAGTTTCCCCAGGGGGCCTCACGAGCAGTACTTC CASSFPRGPHEQYF TRBV28 . TRBD1 14 TRBJ2-7
TGTGCCAGCAGCTTAACAACCGGGACACCGAACACTGAAGCTTTCTTT CASSLTTGTPNTEAFF TRBV7-9 . . 16 TRBJ1-1
TGTGCCAGCAGCATAATAGCGGGAGGAGACACCGGGGAGCTGTTTTTT CASSIIAGGDTGELFF TRBV5-4 . TRBD2 16 TRBJ2-2
TGTGCCAGCAATTCCCGGGTGTTAGACACTGAAGCTTTCTTT CASNSRVLDTEAFF TRBV6-6 . . 14 TRBJ1-1
TGCGCCAGCAGCCAATCCAGGGTCGATGGTGAGCAGTTCTTC CASSQSRVDGEQFF TRBV4-1 . . 14 TRBJ2-1
TGCGCCAGCAGCCAAGACAGGGGGAACACTGAAGCTTTCTTT CASSQDRGNTEAFF TRBV4-1 . . 14 TRBJ1-1
TGTGCCAGCACCGGAGTTTACACTGAAGCTTTCTTT CASTGVYTEAFF TRBV25-1 . . 12 TRBJ1-1
TGTGCCAGCAGTGGGTACAGGGAGCAGTTCTTC CASSGYREQFF TRBV6-5 . . 11 TRBJ2-1
TGTTCTAGCGGCCAAACTAGCGGGAGGAACGACGAGCAGTACTTC CSSGQTSGRNDEQYF TRBV7-9 . TRBD2 15 TRBJ2-7
TGCGCCAGCAGCCAAGCCCGACAGGGCTTTCCCTACGAGCAGTACTTC CASSQARQGFPYEQYF TRBV4-3 few TRBD1 16 TRBJ2-7
TGTGCCAGCAGCCCGGCCACTAGCGGACAAGAGACCCAGTACTTC CASSPATSGQETQYF TRBV5-4 once TRBD2 15 TRBJ2-5
TGTGCCAGCTCACCAAGACTAGCCTCCTACGAGCAGTACTTC CASSPRLASYEQYF TRBV18 . TRBD2 14 TRBJ2-7
TGTGCCAGCTCACCAATAGCGGCGGATAGCACAGATACGCAGTATTTT CASSPIAADSTDTQYF TRBV18 . . 16 TRBJ2-3
TGTGCCAGCACCGCAGGCAGGGGACGGAACACCGGGGAGCTGTTTTTT CASTAGRGRNTGELFF TRBV6-6 . . 16 TRBJ2-2
TGTGCCAGCCGCCTAGGGGCCAGCAATCAGCCCCAGCATTTT CASRLGASNQPQHF TRBV27 . . 14 TRBJ1-5
TGCAGCGTGCCCGACCCGCGGGGCAACTACAATGAGCAGTTCTTC CSVPDPRGNYNEQFF TRBV29-1 . . 15 TRBJ2-1
TGCGCCAGCAGCCAAGGCGGGACAGCCTCTGGAAACACCATATATTTT CASSQGGTASGNTIYF TRBV4-3 . TRBD1 16 TRBJ1-3
TGTGCCAGCTCACAGGGGGACCAAGAGACCCAGTACTTC CASSQGDQETQYF TRBV27 . TRBD1 13 TRBJ2-5
TGTGCCAGCTCCCAAATTGCTTTCTTT CASSQIAFF TRBV21-1 . . 9 TRBJ1-1
TGTGCCAGCAGTTTAAGAGTGTGGACAGGGAGGTCTAACTATGGCTACACCTTC CASSLRVWTGRSNYGYTF TRBV28 few TRBD1 18 TRBJ1-2
TGTGCCAGCAGTTTATCGGGGCAGGGGGCGCGGGAGCAGTACTTC CASSLSGQGAREQYF TRBV27 . TRBD1 15 TRBJ2-7
TGTGCCAGCAGCTTTCAGGGTTCGCGCGAGCAGTACTTC CASSFQGSREQYF TRBV7-9 . . 13 TRBJ2-7
TGTGCCAGTAGCCAGGGGGCCTACGAGCAGTACTTC CASSQGAYEQYF TRBV19 few TRBD1 12 TRBJ2-7
TGCGCCAGCAGCCAAGATCAGGGTAGCGGGGTCTACAATGAGCAGTTCTTC CASSQDQGSGVYNEQFF TRBV4-3 . TRBD2 17 TRBJ2-1
TGTGCCAGCAGCTTTAGCCAGGGGGACACTGAAGCTTTCTTT CASSFSQGDTEAFF TRBV7-2 . TRBD1 14 TRBJ1-1
TGTGCCAGCAGTGAATACCGGGACAGGGATGGCAATGAGCAGTTCTTC CASSEYRDRDGNEQFF TRBV25-1 . TRBD1 16 TRBJ2-1
TGCGCCAGCAGCCCCGAACAGGGCCTCGGGTACGAGCAGTACTTC CASSPEQGLGYEQYF TRBV5-1 . . 15 TRBJ2-7
TGCGCCAGCGAGGGACTAGAGCTCCCGGTTACGCAGTATTTT CASEGLELPVTQYF TRBV10-2 . TRBD2 14 TRBJ2-3
TGTGCCTGGAGTGTAGGGGGGGATCAGCCCCAGCATTTT CAWSVGGDQPQHF TRBV30 . . 13 TRBJ1-5
TGTGCCAGCAGTGACTCCCTTGGCGGGAGCTCCTACAATGAGCAGTTCTTC CASSDSLGGSSYNEQFF TRBV6-4 . TRBD2 17 TRBJ2-1
TGTGCCAGCAGCTTAGTTCTAAGCACTGAAGCTTTCTTT CASSLVLSTEAFF TRBV11-2 once . 13 TRBJ1-1
TGTGCCACCAGCAGAGATCGGGAAGGACAGCCCCAGCATTTT CATSRDREGQPQHF TRBV15 once . 14 TRBJ1-5
TGCGCCAGCAGCCAAAGGGCTGGGGCGGCCATCGATGAGCAGTTCTTC CASSQRAGAAIDEQFF TRBV4-1 few . 16 TRBJ2-1
TGCGCCAGCAGCCTTCGCCCTCCACTAGCGGGAGGGGTGTCCTACGAGCAGTACTTC CASSLRPPLAGGVSYEQYF TRBV5-1 few TRBD2 19 TRBJ2-7
TGTGCCAGCAGGGGGGGACAGCATAGCAATCAGCCCCAGCATTTT CASRGGQHSNQPQHF TRBV6-1 . TRBD1 15 TRBJ1-5
TGCGCCAGCAGACCCGACAGGGGCCCTGGAAACACCATATATTTT CASRPDRGPGNTIYF TRBV5-1 few TRBD1 15 TRBJ1-3
TGTGCCAGCAGTGTGAGGGACAGCCATAATTCACCCCTCCACTTT CASSVRDSHNSPLHF TRBV2 . TRBD1 15 TRBJ1-6
TGTGCCAGCAGTTACCTGAACACGGGAGAGGGTGAAGCTTTCTTT CASSYLNTGEGEAFF TRBV6-6 few . 15 TRBJ1-1
TGTGCCAGCAGCGTATCGGCGGTGAACTCCTACGAGCAGTACTTC CASSVSAVNSYEQYF TRBV9 . . 15 TRBJ2-7
TGTGCCAGCAGTGCTTTTGGGCGGGAGTTTGCAGATACGCAGTATTTT CASSAFGREFADTQYF TRBV25-1 . TRBD2 16 TRBJ2-3
TGTGCCAGCAGTTTATGGGGGGTCGGGGAGCTGTTTTTT CASSLWGVGELFF TRBV27 . . 13 TRBJ2-2
TGCGCCAGCAGCCAAGGGGGGGGGCGCTCCAACGAGCAGTACTTC CASSQGGGRSNEQYF TRBV4-1 . . 15 TRBJ2-7
TGTGCCAGCAGCTTATACAGGGGGGGCAATCAGCCCCAGCATTTT CASSLYRGGNQPQHF TRBV11-2 . TRBD1 15 TRBJ1-5
TGTGCCAGCAGCGACCGGGACAGGGGGGCCGATGAGAGGACTGAAGCTTTCTTT CASSDRDRGADERTEAFF TRBV7-2 . TRBD1 18 TRBJ1-1
TGCAGCGTTGAAGGAGGTGGGTGGCTCAGGGCAAGCTCCTACAATGAGCAGTTCTTC CSVEGGGWLRASSYNEQFF TRBV29-1 . . 19 TRBJ2-1
TGTGCCAGCAGCGTAGGGACTAGCGGGAGTTGGTGGAATGAGCAGTTCTTC CASSVGTSGSWWNEQFF TRBV9 once TRBD2 17 TRBJ2-1
TGTGCCTGGAGTGTACGATTCGTTGGACTAGCGGGAGTTGAGCAGTTCTTC CAWSVRFVGLAGVEQFF TRBV30 . TRBD2 17 TRBJ2-1
TGTGCCAGCAGCCTAAGGACAGGGGATTTGAGCAATCAGCCCCAGCATTTT CASSLRTGDLSNQPQHF TRBV7-2 . TRBD1 17 TRBJ1-5
TGTGCCAGTAGTGTGGCAGGGTCCTACGGGCAGTACTTC CASSVAGSYGQYF TRBV19 once . 13 TRBJ2-7
TGTGCCAGCAGCGTAGGGGACTCCACCTACGAGCAGTACTTC CASSVGDSTYEQYF TRBV9 . . 14 TRBJ2-7
TGTGCCAGTAGCGGGACAGGGGGGCTTCATTTGGATGAAAAACTGTTTTTT CASSGTGGLHLDEKLFF TRBV19 . TRBD1 17 TRBJ1-4